This TCR beta chain emerged from a study of T cell clones after liver transplantation (dated by TCRdb to the late 2010s). About the investigation overall: The samples were obtained from ITN030ST, a randomized trial that attempted immunosuppression withdrawal within 2 years after liver transplantation. Of the eight recipients, a few were HCV-positive, while the remaining recipients had been transplanted for non-autoimmune, non-viral indications. Blood samples were taken pre-transplant, pre-randomization before withdrawal, and post-randomization after full withdrawal or failed withdrawal. After a pre-transplant mixed lymphocyte reaction, TCRbeta sequencing was used to pinpoint donor-reactive T cell clones, which were subsequently tracked in post-transplant blood. To count as tolerant, a recipient had to stay completely off immunosuppression for at least one year without liver enzymes climbing beyond twice the upper limit of normal. As an antigen-independent comparator for the donor-reactive sequences, third party-reactive TCRbeta sequences from pre-transplant MLRs were identified as well. Until randomization at 12-24 months post-transplant, subjects were given standard immunosuppression, with no induction therapy. The study cohort included 8 liver transplant recipients, of whom 3 were classified as tolerant and 5 as non-tolerant.

The investigation overall reported the following: In most of the 8 subjects, circulating donor-reactive CD4 TCRbeta sequences decreased significantly after transplant, regardless of tolerance or HCV status. In a couple of subjects, low numbers of available donor cells limited the measurable donor-reactive repertoire. Once repertoire turnover was taken into account, donor-reactive detection showed a significant reduction for CD4 in 7 of 8 subjects and for CD8 in 8 of 8. Because of small, heterogeneous patient numbers and non-standardized post-transplant time points, the conclusions were only preliminary. Since no allograft tissue specimens were available, donor-reactive T cells may have migrated into the graft instead of being deleted. A greater decline was seen for donor-reactive sequences than for third party-reactive sequences, suggesting partial antigen-specific deletion unrelated to withdrawal success.

The CDR3 sequence holds 17 residues, the cysteine and phenylalanine included. Only the CDR3 portion is preserved as DNA: 51 bases, with reading frame beginning at the first base. Unmatched junction bases come to 5, with V trimmed by 2 bases and J by 2 bases. The germline V gene supplies CDR1 MGHRA and CDR2 YSYEKL. Thawed unstimulated PBMCs were stained for CD3, CD4 and CD8 and FACS-sorted into CD3+CD4+ and CD3+CD8+ populations. All 8 studied subjects were randomized to immunosuppression withdrawal. The Qiagen DNeasy Blood and Tissue Kit was used for isolation of genomic DNA. In the case of this clone: Its cognate antigen has yet to be identified. No base-level quality is on record; no much larger clone is a single base apart.

High-throughput TCRbeta CDR3 sequencing of frozen genomic DNA was performed by immunoSEQ, with PCR amplification, mapping, bias correction and internal controls included. On the authors' methods: Productive rearrangements were kept, and unique TCRbeta sequences were defined by CDR3 nucleotide sequence plus V and J gene. Donor-reactive sequences required at least 5-fold expansion in CFSE-low cells versus unstimulated pre-transplant cells and at least 0.01% frequency. Minimum frequency thresholds were set for each subject based on the unstimulated sample with the lowest template count, ensuring at least 90% detection power. Repertoire turnover was measured by Jensen-Shannon divergence between the top 1000 TCRbeta sequences post- and pre-transplant. Two-sided Fisher's exact tests were used to test for changes in how often donor-reactive sequences were detected. The table was pulled from immuneACCESS by TCRdb, which kept in-frame rearrangements only. Such tables lose some clones; where checked, under half of the loss comes from unresolved V genes, and the rest has no known cause. That table furnishes V, J and clone size, whereas the DNA furnished D and trimming. Across this sample there are more than 95,000 clones, with approximately 90% seen only once. The top ten clonotypes cover around 0.83% of the sample.

The rearranged chain carries TRBV4-1 and TRBJ2-4; 11 of the junction bases match TRBD2. Specimen: CD4+ T cells from blood, collected 12 months after liver transplant. This sequence originates from a human patient who received a liver transplant. Following transplantation, part of the T cell population may be supplied by the graft donor rather than the patient. The sequenced DNA: TGCGCCAGCAGCCAACCGACTAGCGGGATGACCAAAAACATTCAGTACTTC. It specifies CASSQPTSGMTKNIQYF.